Described below is a single TCR beta chain sequence and its context. The antigen is unknown. PCR primers comprised 60 Vbeta and 13 Jbeta primers. Profiling relied on immunoSEQ multiplex PCR, and the TCRdb table lists in-frame clones only, not all of them. Of approximately 150,000 clones listed, around 69% are singletons. This entry is derived from a study of cytomegalovirus exposure and HLA in healthy donors. Study conclusions and caveats: Reportedly, cytomegalovirus status was diagnosed with high sensitivity and specificity. Common viral pathogens seemed, in a later analysis, to connect with several of the most significant clusters. One cluster of highly shared sequence variants probably arose as a sequencing artifact. Reportedly, a later analysis found an Asian-associated ancestry cluster had fewer N-insertions than the roughly 700-donor mean.

This CDR3 is 14 amino acids long. Germline CDR1 ENHRY, CDR2 SYGVKD. Trimming took off 4 bases at V and 1 base at J, with 10 bases between the two ends. The J gene is TRBJ1-1, the V gene TRBV10-3; perhaps TRBD1 as D (5 bases). The material sequenced was PBMCs. This TCR was recovered from a woman in her twenties or thirties in good health and CMV-seronegative. CDR3 DNA sequence: TGTGCCATCAGTGCCCGGACAACGAACACTGAAGCTTTCTTT. This translates into CAISARTTNTEAFF.